The entry below describes one TCR beta chain. Its antigen remains unknown. The sample belongs to a study of T-cell reconstitution after alpha-beta-depleted transplantation in children. Points from the study as a whole: Fresh T-cell production supplied most of the T-cell counts and diversity seen one year after transplant. The origin of alpha-beta T cells about two months after transplant was reportedly several hundred expanded graft clones.

Germline V CDR1 and CDR2: SGHRS, YFSETQ. This CDR3 is built from 15 residues. V was pared by 7 bases and J by 0 bases, with 16 bases between. For TCRbeta, the library was prepared with unique molecular identifiers. TCRdb analysed the PCR reads with MiXCR anew, one entry per CDR3 protein. The sample has 780,000 or so distinct CDR3 sequences, 16% seen once. The sequencing used PBMCs, mostly from graft donor cells, collected 360 days after TCRalphabeta/CD19-depleted stem cell transplant. The chain recombines TRBV5-1 with TRBJ2-5, with D possibly TRBD2 on 7 matching bases. This clonotype originated in a male patient aged 10 to 17 who had a stem cell transplant for acute lymphoblastic leukemia, so the T cells may come from the graft donor. The CDR3 loop reads CASGGASPHQETQYF. DNA for the CDR3: TGCGCCAGCGGGGGGGCTAGCCCCCACCAAGAGACCCAGTACTTC.